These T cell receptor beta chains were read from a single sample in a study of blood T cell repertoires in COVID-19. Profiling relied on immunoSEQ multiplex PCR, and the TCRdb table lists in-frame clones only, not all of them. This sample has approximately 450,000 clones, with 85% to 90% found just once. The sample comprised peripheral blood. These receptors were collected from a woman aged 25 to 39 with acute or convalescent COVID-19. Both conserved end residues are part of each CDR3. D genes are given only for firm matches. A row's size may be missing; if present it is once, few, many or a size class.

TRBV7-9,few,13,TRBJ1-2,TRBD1,CASSAGTGSGYTF,TGTGCCAGCAGCGCGGGGACAGGCTCTGGCTACACCTTC
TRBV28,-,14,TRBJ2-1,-,CASSSGQAYNEQFF,TGTGCCAGCAGTTCGGGACAAGCCTACAATGAGCAGTTCTTC
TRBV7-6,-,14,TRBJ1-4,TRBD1,CASSPGGGGEKLFF,TGTGCCAGCAGCCCAGGGGGCGGGGGTGAAAAACTGTTTTTT
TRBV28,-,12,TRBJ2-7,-,CASSQDTYEQYF,TGTGCCAGCAGCCAAGACACCTACGAGCAGTACTTC
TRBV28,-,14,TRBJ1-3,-,CASSLDGGGNTIYF,TGTGCCAGCAGTCTAGACGGGGGGGGAAACACCATATATTTT
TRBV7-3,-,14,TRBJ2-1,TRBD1,CASSSGTGSNEQFF,TGTGCCAGCAGCTCCGGGACAGGCAGCAATGAGCAGTTCTTC
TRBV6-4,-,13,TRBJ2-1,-,CASSPGFYNEQFF,TGTGCCAGCAGTCCGGGGTTCTACAATGAGCAGTTCTTC
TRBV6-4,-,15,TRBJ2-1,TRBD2,CASSWDGGDYNEQFF,TGTGCCAGCAGCTGGGACGGGGGGGATTACAATGAGCAGTTCTTC
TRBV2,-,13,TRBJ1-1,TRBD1,CASSETRDRAAFF,TGTGCCAGCAGTGAAACGAGGGACAGGGCGGCTTTCTTT
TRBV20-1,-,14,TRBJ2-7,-,CSASAPGISAEQYF,TGCAGTGCTAGTGCCCCAGGGATTTCTGCCGAGCAGTACTTC